This entry is about one T cell receptor (beta chain). Its antigen is unknown. This record comes from a study of T cell responses to AZD1222 COVID-19 vaccine. TCRdb's copy holds only in-frame clones and misses some; the assay was immunoSEQ multiplex PCR. The sample has approximately 73,000 clones, roughly 80% seen once; the top ten hold 2.5% to 3%. Study conclusions and caveats: Nearly half of spike-specific TCRs reportedly target variant regions that are unmutated in the B.1.351 and B.1.1.7 variants. Dominant CD4 TCR responses targeted spike regions 160-218 and 743-854. Among the donors, most were white British and more were female, and clonal diversity was possibly underestimated.

This CDR3 region has 13 residues. V gave up 0 bases and J gave up 8 bases, with 9 bases separating them. CDR1 and CDR2 from the germline V gene are SGDLS and YYNGEE. Sample: peripheral blood, taken on day 0 of AZD1222 vaccination. This TCR derives from an adult in good health. The V and J genes are TRBV9 and TRBJ2-1, with no clear D. CDR3 coding DNA: TGTGCCAGCAGCGTAGGCCAGGTCCATGAGCAGTTCTTC. Its protein is CASSVGQVHEQFF.